The sample holds a few counts of the clone carrying this TCR beta chain. The data originate from a study of T cells after yellow fever vaccination. From germline, CDR1 is MNHEY and CDR2 SMNVEV (reference sequence). The ends were cut back, 6 bases at V and 1 base at J, with 10 bases in the middle. The CDR3 consists of 14 residues. Each CDR3 protein gets one entry after TCRdb re-called the 5' RACE reads with MiXCR. The sample records 60,000 to 75,000 distinct CDR3 sequences, approximately 6.1% being singletons. The sequence derives from a young man who received the YFV17D yellow fever vaccine. The material was CD8+ T cells sorted from PBMCs, obtained approximately 40 days after the first yellow fever vaccination. The chain links TRBV27 to TRBJ1-5, with D possibly matching TRBD1 (6 bases). The CDR3 loop reads CASRQGWSNQPQHF. The CDR3 bases are TGTGCCAGCAGGCAGGGGTGGAGCAATCAGCCCCAGCATTTT.